Presented here are 23 T cell receptor beta chains from one specimen sequenced in a study of T-cell reconstitution after alpha-beta-depleted transplantation in children. Unique molecular identifiers were used in preparing the TCRbeta library. TCRdb re-derived calls from the PCR reads in MiXCR, one entry per CDR3 protein. This sample carries approximately 1,000,000 distinct CDR3 sequences, under 30% of them seen once, and the ten largest clones take over 25%. The material sequenced was PBMCs, mostly from graft donor cells, taken 360 days after TCRalphabeta/CD19-depleted stem cell transplant. Source of these receptors: a boy less than two years old who had a stem cell transplant for SCID, so the T cells may come from the graft donor.

The V gene is TRBV4-1, the J gene TRBJ2-3, with D possibly matching TRBD1 (5 bases). Trimming took 2 bases from V and 4 from J, leaving 7 bases between them. Germline-derived CDR1 and CDR2 are MGHRA and YSYEKL. The CDR3 has 13 amino acids. Here the CDR3 reads CASSQIRADTQYF. DNA of the CDR3: TGCGCCAGCAGCCAAATCAGGGCAGATACGCAGTATTTT.

V and J are TRBV10-2 and TRBJ2-7, with 11 bases identical to TRBD2. The length of the CDR3 is 15 residues. V was pared by 6 bases and J by 2 bases, with 6 bases of the junction left unmatched. In germline, CDR1 is WSHSY, CDR2 SAAADI. The CDR3 bases are TGCGCCAGCAGCCTAGAGACTAGCGGGGCCTACGAGCAGTACTTC. It encodes CASSLETSGAYEQYF.

The rearrangement joins TRBV20-1 to TRBJ2-2; maybe TRBD1 (6 bases). CDR3 size: 14 residues. Germline V gene lookup returns CDR1 DFQATT and CDR2 SNEGSKA (reference sequence). Trimming took off 6 bases at V and 1 base at J, with 12 bases between the two ends. The CDR3 bases are TGCAGTGCCACCGGACAGTTGAACACCGGGGAGCTGTTTTTT. Protein product: CSATGQLNTGELFF.

The chain employs TRBV12-5 and TRBJ2-3, with D possibly TRBD2 on 5 matching bases. This CDR3 has 14 amino acids. Germline lookup yields CDR1 LGHNT and CDR2 FRNRAP. Trimming cost V 1 base and J 2 bases, with 7 bases left between them. The CDR3 DNA is TGTGCTAGTGGTTTGGGACTAAACACAGATACGCAGTATTTT. It translates to CASGLGLNTDTQYF.

In this sample, this clonotype turned up a few times. The rearrangement uses TRBV12-3 or TRBV12-4 and TRBJ2-1; the D is unclear. This CDR3 comprises 15 residues. The V gene lost 5 bases and the J gene lost 0 bases, with 11 bases spanning the gap. CDR3 region: CASSLTRFSYNEQFF. CDR3 nucleotides: TGTGCCAGCAGTCTAACAAGGTTCTCCTACAATGAGCAGTTCTTC.

The chain uses TRBV12-3 or TRBV12-4 and TRBJ2-3; tentatively, D is TRBD1 (6 bases). The V end was cut by 4 bases, the J end by 5 bases, with 22 bases between. This CDR3 region has 17 residues. As DNA, the CDR3 is TGTGCCAGCAGTTCCTACCTAAAAACAGGGTTCGGAGATACGCAGTATTTT. Amino acid sequence: CASSSYLKTGFGDTQYF.

The V gene is TRBV12-3 or TRBV12-4, the J gene TRBJ1-1; D gene uncertain. V lost 3 bases, J lost 1 base, and 9 bases lay in between. This CDR3 is built from 14 residues. CDR3 amino acids: CASSFRARNTEAFF. In DNA, the CDR3 is TGTGCCAGCAGTTTCCGGGCGAGGAACACTGAAGCTTTCTTT.

The J gene is TRBJ2-1, the V gene TRBV6-5; D unresolved. Germline lookup yields CDR1 MNHEY and CDR2 SVGAGI. The CDR3 is made up of 9 amino acids. V lost 8 bases, J lost 8 bases, and 4 bases lay in between. CDR3 sequence: CASPDEQFF. Here the CDR3 DNA reads TGTGCCAGCCCAGATGAGCAGTTCTTC.

This clonotype was observed a few times. The gene calls are TRBV5-1 and TRBJ2-7, with TRBD1 matching over 8 bases. Losses at the gene ends were 7 bases for V and 4 bases for J; bases not matched to a gene: 1. The CDR3 runs 11 residues. The germline V gene has CDR1 SGHRS and CDR2 YFSETQ. The CDR3 nucleotides are TGCGCCAGCCAGGGGGCTTACGAGCAGTACTTC. Encoded protein: CASQGAYEQYF. Complete variable domain (other parts from reference TRBV5-1 and TRBJ2-7): KAGVTQTPRYLIKTRGQQVTLSCSPISGHRSVSWYQQTPGQGLQFLFEYFSETQRNKGNFPGRFSGRQFSNSRSEMNVSTLELGDSALYLCASQGAYEQYFGPGTRLTVT.

This sequence joins TRBV6-5 and TRBJ1-4; 9 bases are shared with TRBD1. With 2 bases clipped from V and 8 bases from J, the junction kept 3 bases outside the gene matches. The germline V gene has CDR1 MNHEY and CDR2 SVGAGI. The CDR3 sequence is 14 residues long. CDR3 DNA sequence: TGTGCCAGCAGTTACGACAGGGGGAGGGAAAAACTGTTTTTT. The encoded protein is CASSYDRGREKLFF.

This chain joins TRBV12-3 or TRBV12-4 and TRBJ1-5; TRBD1 is a possible D gene (6 bases). The length of the CDR3 is 14 residues. Trimming cost V 5 bases and J 6 bases, with 14 bases left between them. The CDR3 nucleotides read TGTGCCAGCAGTGTGGCGGGGGGCGGTCAGCCCCAGCATTTT. Amino acid sequence: CASSVAGGGQPQHF.

The CDR3 reads CSARVNYGYTF. Written as DNA, the CDR3 is TGCAGTGCTAGAGTTAACTATGGCTACACCTTC. The chain has TRBV20-1 and TRBJ1-2; D ambiguous. This CDR3 has 11 amino acids. Trimming took off 1 base at V and 1 base at J, with 1 base between the two ends. CDR1 and CDR2 from the germline V gene are DFQATT and SNEGSKA (reference sequence).

This clonotype was counted many times. The genes are TRBV5-1 and TRBJ1-1; D unresolved. V was shortened by 4 bases and J by 5 bases, with 18 bases between the two germline ends. CDR3 length equals 15 residues. Germline-derived CDR1 and CDR2 are SGHRS and YFSETQ. Here the CDR3 DNA reads TGCGCCAGCAGCCTCGCGGAAAAGGGAAGGACTGAAGCTTTCTTT. Translation: CASSLAEKGRTEAFF.

A few counts support this clonotype. The chain uses TRBV9 and TRBJ1-1; D is unclear. The CDR3 totals 14 residues. V was clipped by 4 bases and J by 4 bases, with 14 bases between them. Germline V CDR1 and CDR2: SGDLS, YYNGEE. The CDR3 is CASSSPKRPTEAFF. The DNA of the CDR3 is TGTGCCAGCAGCTCCCCCAAGAGGCCCACTGAAGCTTTCTTT. Looking up the rest from reference TRBV9 and TRBJ1-1 gives the full variable domain: DSGVTQTPKHLITATGQRVTLRCSPRSGDLSVYWYQQSLDQGLQFLIQYYNGEERAKGNILERFSAQQFPDLHSELNLSSLELGDSALYFCASSSPKRPTEAFFGQGTRLTVV.

This clonotype occurred a few times. V gene TRBV7-9 combines with J gene TRBJ2-5; D remains unclear. The CDR3 spans 15 residues. V was trimmed by 2 bases and J by 9 bases, leaving 19 bases between them. The germline gives CDR1 SEHNR, CDR2 FQNEAQ (reference sequence). In DNA, the CDR3 is TGTGCCAGCAGCTTACGAGCAGCTAGTAACAAAGCCCAGTACTTC. Protein: CASSLRAASNKAQYF.

The chain uses TRBV11-2 and TRBJ2-2; tentatively, D is TRBD1 (5 bases). This CDR3 is 19 amino acids long. V was pared by 1 base and J by 3 bases, with 21 bases between. CDR1 and CDR2 from the germline V gene are SGHAT and FQNNGV. CDR3: CASSLGWAGFSIDTGELFF. The CDR3 DNA follows: TGTGCCAGCAGCTTAGGATGGGCAGGGTTTAGCATAGACACCGGGGAGCTGTTTTTT.

This clonotype was picked up a small number of times. The chain joins TRBV6-5 to TRBJ2-7, with no clear D. The V end lost 2 bases, the J end lost 7 bases, and 15 bases lay between the germline ends. Germline V CDR1 and CDR2: MNHEY, SVGAGI. CDR3 length equals 14 residues. CDR3 DNA sequence: TGTGCCAGCAGTTACGCCCCCTGGAGATTGGAGCAGTACTTC. Translation gives CASSYAPWRLEQYF.

This clonotype was seen more than once but under ten times. The rearrangement links TRBV5-1 to TRBJ2-7; no definite D call. The CDR3 is 16 residues long. The V gene's germline CDR1 is SGHRS and CDR2 YFSETQ. The germline V and J ends were trimmed by 0 bases and 1 base, with 14 bases remaining between them. In DNA, the CDR3 is TGCGCCAGCAGCTTGGGAGGTCCCAGCTGGTCCTACGAGCAGTACTTC. The encoded protein is CASSLGGPSWSYEQYF. The full variable domain, with the rest looked up from reference TRBV5-1 and TRBJ2-7, is KAGVTQTPRYLIKTRGQQVTLSCSPISGHRSVSWYQQTPGQGLQFLFEYFSETQRNKGNFPGRFSGRQFSNSRSEMNVSTLELGDSALYLCASSLGGPSWSYEQYFGPGTRLTVT.

This chain links TRBV27 with TRBJ1-1; D gene ambiguous. V lost 5 bases, J lost 0 bases, and 10 bases lay in between. Germline CDR1 reads MNHEY; CDR2 reads SMNVEV (reference sequence). The CDR3 covers 14 residues. CDR3 nucleotides: TGTGCCAGCAGTCTAAGGCCCGTGAACACTGAAGCTTTCTTT. It specifies CASSLRPVNTEAFF.

Here the CDR3 reads CASSSDPTSGGQETQYF. The DNA for the CDR3 is TGTGCCAGCAGTTCCGACCCGACATCAGGGGGACAAGAGACCCAGTACTTC. The chain links TRBV27 to TRBJ2-5, with 7 bases fitting TRBD1. Germline-derived CDR1 and CDR2 are MNHEY and SMNVEV (reference sequence). Unmatched junction bases numbered 13, after V lost 4 bases and J lost 2 bases. The CDR3 sequence is 17 residues long.

This chain uses TRBV2 with TRBJ2-1, with D possibly being TRBD2 (6 bases). Trimming took 5 bases from V and 3 from J, leaving 23 bases between them. Germline V lookup: CDR1 SNHLY, CDR2 FYNNEI. The CDR3 has 18 amino acids. The CDR3 sequence is CASSFFGTRGGFYNEQFF. CDR3 nucleotide sequence: TGTGCCAGCAGTTTTTTCGGAACACGGGGAGGATTCTACAATGAGCAGTTCTTC.

This clonotype was seen a single time. The rearrangement joins TRBV24-1 to TRBJ2-5; possibly TRBD1 for D (6 bases). The CDR3 is 18 amino acids. Germline assignment: CDR1 KGHDR and CDR2 SFDVKD. The V and J ends lost 2 bases and 9 bases respectively, with 27 bases between them. The CDR3 loop is CATSDSSLTSWGRVAQYF. CDR3 nucleotide sequence: TGTGCCACCAGTGATTCGAGCTTGACATCATGGGGGCGAGTGGCCCAGTACTTC.

This clonotype was counted at least ten times. The gene calls are TRBV10-3 and TRBJ2-7; the D gene could be TRBD1 or TRBD2 (5 bases each). CDR1 is ENHRY, CDR2 SYGVKD, per germline. V was pared by 4 bases and J by 3 bases, with 13 bases between. The CDR3 extends over 14 amino acids. As DNA, the CDR3 is TGTGCCATCAGTGCAGGGACGGGCCTCTACGAGCAGTACTTC. This codes for CAISAGTGLYEQYF.